Listed below are T cell receptor beta chains from one sample, sequenced in a study of STAT3 mutations in large granular lymphocyte leukemia. TCRdb's copy holds only in-frame clones and misses some; the assay was immunoSEQ multiplex PCR. The repertoire includes 40,000 to 50,000 clones, roughly 81% of them detected once, and roughly 0.42% sits in the top ten. Sequenced: PBMCs. These receptors originate from a human donor with T large granular lymphocyte leukemia. Some clones in this sample may be carry-over from other donors' samples. The CDR3 runs from the conserved cysteine through the conserved F or W. The order of the fields is J gene, D gene, V gene, clone size, CDR3 protein, CDR3 DNA. A D gene is named only where the DNA matches it firmly. Expanded clones get a size class; other rows say once, few or many, or leave the size out.

J: TRBJ1-6
D: NA
V: TRBV11-2
size: NA
CDR3: CASSLGSGYSPLHF
DNA: TGTGCCAGCAGCTTAGGCTCGGGTTATTCACCCCTCCACTTT

J: TRBJ2-7
D: TRBD2
V: TRBV4-1
size: NA
CDR3: CASSQGASGGTISYEQYF
DNA: TGCGCCAGCAGCCAAGGGGCTAGCGGGGGGACGATCTCCTACGAGCAGTACTTC

J: TRBJ2-3
D: NA
V: TRBV29-1
size: NA
CDR3: CSVEAIWQGSTDTQYF
DNA: TGCAGCGTTGAAGCTATTTGGCAGGGGAGCACAGATACGCAGTATTTT

J: TRBJ1-6
D: NA
V: TRBV5-1
size: NA
CDR3: CASSLGGQLNSPLHF
DNA: TGCGCCAGCAGCTTGGGTGGACAGCTTAATTCACCCCTCCACTTT

J: TRBJ2-5
D: NA
V: TRBV9
size: NA
CDR3: CASSVDSQETQYF
DNA: TGTGCCAGCAGCGTAGACAGTCAAGAGACCCAGTACTTC

J: TRBJ2-3
D: NA
V: TRBV4-3
size: NA
CDR3: CASSQDTSTDTQYF
DNA: TGCGCCAGCAGCCAAGATACTTCCACAGATACGCAGTATTTT

J: TRBJ1-2
D: TRBD1
V: TRBV18
size: NA
CDR3: CASSRDRADYGYTF
DNA: TGTGCCAGCTCAAGGGACAGGGCAGACTATGGCTACACCTTC

J: TRBJ2-6
D: TRBD1
V: TRBV7-6
size: medium-sized
CDR3: CASSLTGVGANVLTF
DNA: TGTGCCAGCAGCTTAACAGGGGTCGGGGCCAACGTCCTGACTTTC

J: TRBJ2-7
D: NA
V: TRBV7-2
size: NA
CDR3: CASSARSSYEQYF
DNA: TGTGCCAGCAGCGCCCGATCCTCCTACGAGCAGTACTTC

J: TRBJ1-6
D: TRBD1
V: TRBV28
size: once
CDR3: CASSLVGQGNGQDSPLHF
DNA: TGTGCCAGCAGTTTGGTGGGACAGGGAAATGGGCAGGATTCACCCCTCCACTTT

J: TRBJ2-7
D: NA
V: TRBV28
size: NA
CDR3: CASSLPGRYEQYF
DNA: TGTGCCAGCAGTTTACCCGGACGCTACGAGCAGTACTTC

J: TRBJ1-3
D: NA
V: TRBV7-2
size: few
CDR3: CASSPHAVNTIYF
DNA: TGTGCCAGCAGCCCACATGCGGTAAACACCATATATTTT

J: TRBJ2-5
D: NA
V: TRBV7-2
size: NA
CDR3: CASSYRTVKETQYF
DNA: TGTGCCAGCAGCTATCGGACAGTCAAAGAGACCCAGTACTTC

J: TRBJ1-1
D: TRBD1
V: TRBV28
size: NA
CDR3: CASSSMGTGVMTEAFF
DNA: TGTGCCAGCAGTTCAATGGGCACAGGGGTGATGACTGAAGCTTTCTTT

J: TRBJ1-2
D: NA
V: TRBV18
size: NA
CDR3: CASSPEARGSYTF
DNA: TGTGCCAGCTCACCAGAGGCACGGGGGAGCTACACCTTC

J: TRBJ1-6
D: NA
V: TRBV6-5
size: NA
CDR3: CASSYRGSPLHF
DNA: TGTGCCAGCAGTTACAGGGGATCACCCCTCCACTTT

J: TRBJ2-1
D: TRBD1
V: TRBV7-9
size: NA
CDR3: CASSRNRDRDNEQFF
DNA: TGTGCCAGCAGCCGGAACCGGGACAGAGACAATGAGCAGTTCTTC

J: TRBJ1-1
D: NA
V: TRBV19
size: NA
CDR3: CASRAEGTTEAFF
DNA: TGTGCCAGTAGGGCCGAGGGGACCACTGAAGCTTTCTTT

J: TRBJ1-5
D: NA
V: TRBV29-1
size: NA
CDR3: CSVTMSLSNQPQHF
DNA: TGCAGCGTTACCATGAGCCTTAGCAATCAGCCCCAGCATTTT

J: TRBJ2-7
D: TRBD2
V: TRBV10-3
size: NA
CDR3: CAISTPGRGVYEQYF
DNA: TGTGCCATCAGCACCCCGGGGCGGGGGGTCTACGAGCAGTACTTC

J: TRBJ1-5
D: TRBD1
V: TRBV4-1
size: few
CDR3: CASSQDRDRAQPQHF
DNA: TGCGCCAGCAGCCAAGATCGGGACAGGGCGCAGCCCCAGCATTTT

J: TRBJ1-5
D: NA
V: TRBV6-5
size: NA
CDR3: CASSSGPGSNQPQHF
DNA: TGTGCCAGCAGCTCCGGACCCGGATCCAATCAGCCCCAGCATTTT

J: TRBJ2-7
D: NA
V: TRBV6-1
size: NA
CDR3: CASSEVTSAYEQYF
DNA: TGTGCCAGCAGTGAGGTGACATCGGCCTACGAGCAGTACTTC

J: TRBJ2-3
D: NA
V: TRBV23-1
size: once
CDR3: CASSQSAIDRWDPTDTQYF
DNA: TGCGCCAGCAGTCAATCGGCGATTGACAGGTGGGACCCCACAGATACGCAGTATTTT

J: TRBJ1-4
D: TRBD1
V: TRBV5-1
size: NA
CDR3: CASSLAIGQGRTTTNEKLFF
DNA: TGCGCCAGCAGCTTGGCCATCGGACAGGGTAGGACTACAACTAATGAAAAACTGTTTTTT

J: TRBJ2-5
D: TRBD2
V: TRBV29-1
size: NA
CDR3: CSGGGSQETQYF
DNA: TGCAGCGGGGGGGGGAGCCAAGAGACCCAGTACTTC

J: TRBJ2-1
D: NA
V: TRBV5-4
size: NA
CDR3: CASSSMINNEQFF
DNA: TGTGCCAGCAGCTCGATGATAAACAATGAGCAGTTCTTC

J: TRBJ1-5
D: NA
V: TRBV10-3
size: NA
CDR3: CAISDRQGSNQPQHF
DNA: TGTGCCATCAGTGATAGGCAGGGTAGCAATCAGCCCCAGCATTTT

J: TRBJ2-7
D: TRBD1
V: TRBV18
size: once
CDR3: CASSPPGQSAYEQYF
DNA: TGTGCCAGCTCACCCCCGGGACAGAGTGCCTACGAGCAGTACTTC

J: TRBJ1-3
D: NA
V: TRBV11-2
size: NA
CDR3: CASSSRQISGNTIYF
DNA: TGTGCCAGCAGCTCGCGACAGATCTCTGGAAACACCATATATTTT

J: TRBJ1-2
D: NA
V: TRBV10-3
size: NA
CDR3: CAISESINDWRGYTF
DNA: TGTGCCATCAGTGAGTCGATAAATGACTGGAGGGGCTACACCTTC

J: TRBJ1-2
D: NA
V: TRBV14
size: NA
CDR3: CASSQAWGDGYTF
DNA: TGTGCCAGCAGCCAGGCTTGGGGCGATGGCTACACCTTC

J: TRBJ1-2
D: NA
V: TRBV5-1
size: once
CDR3: CASSTDTNYGYTF
DNA: TGCGCCAGCAGCACGGACACTAACTATGGCTACACCTTC

J: TRBJ2-5
D: TRBD2
V: TRBV5-1
size: once
CDR3: CASSWGKTSGGEETQYF
DNA: TGCGCCAGCAGCTGGGGGAAGACTAGCGGGGGTGAAGAGACCCAGTACTTC

J: TRBJ2-3
D: NA
V: TRBV4-2
size: NA
CDR3: CASSDYGTDTQYF
DNA: TGTGCCAGCAGCGACTACGGCACAGATACGCAGTATTTT

J: TRBJ2-6
D: NA
V: TRBV11-2
size: NA
CDR3: CASRAAGANVLTF
DNA: TGTGCCAGCAGGGCGGCTGGGGCCAACGTCCTGACTTTC

J: TRBJ1-2
D: TRBD1
V: TRBV28
size: few
CDR3: CASSRGQLDGYTF
DNA: TGTGCCAGCAGTCGGGGACAGTTAGATGGCTACACCTTC

J: TRBJ1-5
D: NA
V: TRBV28
size: NA
CDR3: CASSFAGSINQPQHF
DNA: TGTGCCAGCAGTTTCGCAGGGTCAATCAATCAGCCCCAGCATTTT

J: TRBJ1-2
D: TRBD1
V: TRBV30
size: few
CDR3: CAWSVPGTGRPHGYTF
DNA: TGTGCCTGGAGTGTACCGGGGACAGGGAGGCCCCATGGCTACACCTTC

J: TRBJ1-6
D: NA
V: TRBV6-5
size: NA
CDR3: CASSPGRPNSPLHF
DNA: TGTGCCAGCAGCCCCGGGAGGCCTAATTCACCCCTCCACTTT

J: TRBJ2-6
D: NA
V: TRBV7-9
size: NA
CDR3: CASSSGGGANVLTF
DNA: TGTGCCAGCAGCTCCGGGGGTGGGGCCAACGTCCTGACTTTC

J: TRBJ2-3
D: NA
V: TRBV6-6
size: NA
CDR3: CASSLSEYATDTQYF
DNA: TGTGCCAGCAGTTTATCCGAATACGCCACAGATACGCAGTATTTT

J: TRBJ2-7
D: TRBD2
V: TRBV6-6
size: NA
CDR3: CASSPPWGGNEQYF
DNA: TGTGCCAGCAGCCCGCCATGGGGGGGAAACGAGCAGTACTTC

J: TRBJ1-1
D: TRBD1
V: TRBV19
size: NA
CDR3: CASRTGGITEAFF
DNA: TGTGCCAGTAGAACAGGGGGGATCACTGAAGCTTTCTTT

J: TRBJ1-5
D: NA
V: TRBV28
size: NA
CDR3: CASGNQPQHF
DNA: TGTGCCAGCGGAAATCAGCCCCAGCATTTT

J: TRBJ2-7
D: NA
V: TRBV11-2
size: few
CDR3: CASSLAGSYEQYF
DNA: TGTGCCAGCAGCTTAGCAGGTTCCTACGAGCAGTACTTC

J: TRBJ1-3
D: TRBD1
V: TRBV5-1
size: NA
CDR3: CASSLTGVGNTIYF
DNA: TGCGCCAGCAGCTTGACAGGGGTTGGAAACACCATATATTTT

J: TRBJ1-2
D: NA
V: TRBV5-1
size: NA
CDR3: CASSPQQASLYGYTF
DNA: TGCGCCAGCAGCCCCCAACAGGCATCCCTCTATGGCTACACCTTC

J: TRBJ1-4
D: NA
V: TRBV6-5
size: NA
CDR3: CASRARQRTNEKLFF
DNA: TGTGCCAGCAGGGCTCGACAGAGGACTAATGAAAAACTGTTTTTT

J: TRBJ2-5
D: NA
V: TRBV18
size: NA
CDR3: CASSPLEIQETQYF
DNA: TGTGCCAGCTCACCATTAGAAATCCAAGAGACCCAGTACTTC

J: TRBJ2-3
D: NA
V: TRBV6-1
size: few
CDR3: CASSEGGGPDTQYF
DNA: TGTGCCAGCAGTGAAGGGGGGGGCCCAGATACGCAGTATTTT

J: TRBJ1-1
D: NA
V: TRBV2
size: once
CDR3: CAPREDLNTEAFF
DNA: TGTGCCCCCAGGGAAGATTTGAACACTGAAGCTTTCTTT

J: TRBJ1-5
D: NA
V: TRBV19
size: few
CDR3: CASRETGQPQHF
DNA: TGTGCCAGTAGGGAGACGGGTCAGCCCCAGCATTTT

J: TRBJ2-5
D: NA
V: TRBV7-2
size: NA
CDR3: CASSSRTKVETQYF
DNA: TGTGCCAGCAGCTCCCGGACTAAGGTAGAGACCCAGTACTTC

J: TRBJ2-1
D: NA
V: TRBV19
size: NA
CDR3: CASSMGSSYNEQFF
DNA: TGTGCCAGTAGTATGGGGAGTTCCTACAATGAGCAGTTCTTC